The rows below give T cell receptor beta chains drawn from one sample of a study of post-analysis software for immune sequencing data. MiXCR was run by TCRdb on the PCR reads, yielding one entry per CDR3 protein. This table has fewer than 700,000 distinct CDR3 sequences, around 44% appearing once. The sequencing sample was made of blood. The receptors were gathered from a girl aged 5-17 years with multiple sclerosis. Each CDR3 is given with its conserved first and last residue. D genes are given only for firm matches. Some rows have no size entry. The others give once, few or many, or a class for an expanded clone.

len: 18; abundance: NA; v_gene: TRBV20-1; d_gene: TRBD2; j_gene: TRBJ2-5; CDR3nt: TGCAGTGCTAGAGTCACCGGACTAGCGGGGGGCTACCAAGAGACCCAGTACTTC; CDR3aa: CSARVTGLAGGYQETQYF
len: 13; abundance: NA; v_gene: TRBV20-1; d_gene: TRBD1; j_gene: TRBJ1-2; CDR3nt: TGCAGTGCTCATAAGACAGGGTTCTATGGCTACACCTTC; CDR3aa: CSAHKTGFYGYTF
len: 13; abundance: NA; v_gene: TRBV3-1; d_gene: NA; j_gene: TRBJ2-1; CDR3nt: TGTGCCAGCAGCCAAACCTCGGACAATGAGCAGTTCTTC; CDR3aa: CASSQTSDNEQFF
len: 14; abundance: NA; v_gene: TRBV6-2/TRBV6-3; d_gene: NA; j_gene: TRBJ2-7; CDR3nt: TGTGCCAGCAGTTACGAGGGAAGTGTCTACGAGCAGTACTTC; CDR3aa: CASSYEGSVYEQYF
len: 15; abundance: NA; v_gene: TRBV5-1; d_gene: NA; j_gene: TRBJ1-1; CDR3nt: TGCGCCAGCAGCCCCGGAGGAGGGCACGACACTGAAGCTTTCTTT; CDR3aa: CASSPGGGHDTEAFF
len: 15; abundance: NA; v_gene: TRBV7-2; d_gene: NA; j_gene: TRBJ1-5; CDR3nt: TGTGCCAGCAGCTTAAAGTTGGGGAGCAATCAGCCCCAGCATTTT; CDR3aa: CASSLKLGSNQPQHF
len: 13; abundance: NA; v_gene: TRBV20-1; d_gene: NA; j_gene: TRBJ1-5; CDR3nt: TGCAGTGCTAGCTCCAGACCGAATCAGCCCCAGCATTTT; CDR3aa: CSASSRPNQPQHF
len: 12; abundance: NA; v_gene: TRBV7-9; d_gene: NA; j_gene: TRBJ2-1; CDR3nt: TGTGCCAGCAGTCTCATAAATAATGAGCAGTTCTTC; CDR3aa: CASSLINNEQFF
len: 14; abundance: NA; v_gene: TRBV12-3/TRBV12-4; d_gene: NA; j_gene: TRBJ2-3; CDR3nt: TGTGCCAGCAGACCGACACAGTTCACAGATACGCAGTATTTT; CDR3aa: CASRPTQFTDTQYF
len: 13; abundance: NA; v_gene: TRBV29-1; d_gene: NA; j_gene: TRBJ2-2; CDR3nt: TGCAGCGTTGATCCCACGAACACCGGGGAGCTGTTTTTT; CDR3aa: CSVDPTNTGELFF
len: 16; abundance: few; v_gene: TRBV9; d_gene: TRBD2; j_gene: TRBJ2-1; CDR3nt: TGTGCCAGCAGCGGGGGTAGCGGGAGCTCCTACAATGAGCAGTTCTTC; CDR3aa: CASSGGSGSSYNEQFF
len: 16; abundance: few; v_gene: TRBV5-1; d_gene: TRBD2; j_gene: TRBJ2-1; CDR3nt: TGCGCCAGCAGATTGGGAGCGGGAGGCACCTACAATGAGCAGTTCTTC; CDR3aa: CASRLGAGGTYNEQFF
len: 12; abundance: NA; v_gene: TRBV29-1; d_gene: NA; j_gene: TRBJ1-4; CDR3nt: TGCAGCGCCCCGGGGGCTGGTGAAAAACTGTTTTTT; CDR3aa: CSAPGAGEKLFF
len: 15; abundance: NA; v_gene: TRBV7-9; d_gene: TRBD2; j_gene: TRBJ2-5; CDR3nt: TGTGCCAGCAGCGCGGCTTCGGGGGGGCCAAAGACCCAGTACTTC; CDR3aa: CASSAASGGPKTQYF
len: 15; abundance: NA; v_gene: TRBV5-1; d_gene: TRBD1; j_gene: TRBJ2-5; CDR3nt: TGCGCCAGCAGCTTACGGGACAGGGGTGAAGAGACCCAGTACTTC; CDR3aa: CASSLRDRGEETQYF
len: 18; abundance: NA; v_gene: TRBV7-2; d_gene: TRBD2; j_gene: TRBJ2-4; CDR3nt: TGTGCCAGCAGCCCTCGAGCTAGCGGGGGACGGGCCAAAAACATTCAGTACTTC; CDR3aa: CASSPRASGGRAKNIQYF
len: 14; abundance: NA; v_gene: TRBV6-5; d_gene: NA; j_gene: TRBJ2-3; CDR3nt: TGTGCCAGCAGTTTCAACGTTTGGACAGATACGCAGTATTTT; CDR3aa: CASSFNVWTDTQYF
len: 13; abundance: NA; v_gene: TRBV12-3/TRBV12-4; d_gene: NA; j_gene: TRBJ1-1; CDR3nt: TGTGCCGCCTATAGGACAGTGAACACTGAAGCTTTCTTT; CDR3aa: CAAYRTVNTEAFF
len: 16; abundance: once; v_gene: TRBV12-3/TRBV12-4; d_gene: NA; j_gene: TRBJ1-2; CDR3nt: TGTGCCAGCAGTTTAGATGGATTCTCGGGCGGGTATGGCTACACCTTC; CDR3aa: CASSLDGFSGGYGYTF
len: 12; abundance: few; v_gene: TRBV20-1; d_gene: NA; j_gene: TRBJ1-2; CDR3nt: TGCAGTGCTAGAGGGACCGACTATGGCTACACCTTC; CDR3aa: CSARGTDYGYTF
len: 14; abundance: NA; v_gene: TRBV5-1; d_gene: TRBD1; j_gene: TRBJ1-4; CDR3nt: TGCGCCAGCAGCTTGGAGGGGGCAAATGAAAAACTGTTTTTT; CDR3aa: CASSLEGANEKLFF
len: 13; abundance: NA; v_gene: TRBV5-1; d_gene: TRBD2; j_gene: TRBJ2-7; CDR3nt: TGCGCCAGCACCAGCGGGACGAACTACGAGCAGTACTTC; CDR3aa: CASTSGTNYEQYF
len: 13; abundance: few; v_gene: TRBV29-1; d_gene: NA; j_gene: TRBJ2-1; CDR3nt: TGCAGCGTTGGGGGGCTAGCGGAGGGTGAGCAGTTCTTC; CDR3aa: CSVGGLAEGEQFF
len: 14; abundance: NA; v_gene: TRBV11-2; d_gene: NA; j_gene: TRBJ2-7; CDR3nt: TGTGCCAGCAGCGACCGGGACGCAACCTACGAGCAGTACTTC; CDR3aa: CASSDRDATYEQYF
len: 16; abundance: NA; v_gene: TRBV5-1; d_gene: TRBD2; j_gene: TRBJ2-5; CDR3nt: TGCGCCAGCAGCCCAGGACTAGCGGGGAACCAAGAGACCCAGTACTTC; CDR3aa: CASSPGLAGNQETQYF
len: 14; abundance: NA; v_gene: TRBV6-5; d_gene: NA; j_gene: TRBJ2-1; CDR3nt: TGTGCCAGCAGCACGGGACTGAGATACAATGAGCAGTTCTTC; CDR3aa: CASSTGLRYNEQFF
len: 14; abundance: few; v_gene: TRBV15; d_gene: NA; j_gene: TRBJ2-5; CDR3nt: TGTGCCACCAGCAGTGGATGGGGCGAAGAGACCCAGTACTTC; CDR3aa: CATSSGWGEETQYF
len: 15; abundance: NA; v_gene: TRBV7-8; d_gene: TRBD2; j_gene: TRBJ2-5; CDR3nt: TGTGCCAGCAGCGCCGGGGGACTAGCGGGAAGGGAGCAGTACTTC; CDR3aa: CASSAGGLAGREQYF
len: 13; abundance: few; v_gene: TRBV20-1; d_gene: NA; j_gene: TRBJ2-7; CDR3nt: TGCAGTGCTAGGGGGGGAGCCTTCTACGAGCAGTACTTC; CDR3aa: CSARGGAFYEQYF
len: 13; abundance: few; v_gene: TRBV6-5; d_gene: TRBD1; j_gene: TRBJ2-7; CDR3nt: TGTGCCAGCAGGCAGGGGGCAAGTTACGAGCAGTACTTC; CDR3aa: CASRQGASYEQYF
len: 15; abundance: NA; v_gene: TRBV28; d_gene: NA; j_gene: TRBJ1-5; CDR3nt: TGTGCCAGCAGTTTACCCGACAGACCAAGGCAGCCCCAGCATTTT; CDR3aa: CASSLPDRPRQPQHF
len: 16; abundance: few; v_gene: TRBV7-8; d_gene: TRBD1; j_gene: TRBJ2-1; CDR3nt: TGTGCCAGCAGCCGGGACAGTAGGAGACCCGATAGTGAGCAGTTCTTC; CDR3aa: CASSRDSRRPDSEQFF
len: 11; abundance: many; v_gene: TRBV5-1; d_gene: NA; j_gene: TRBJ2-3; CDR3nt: TGCGCCAGCTCTCGGGCGGATACGCAGTATTTT; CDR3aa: CASSRADTQYF
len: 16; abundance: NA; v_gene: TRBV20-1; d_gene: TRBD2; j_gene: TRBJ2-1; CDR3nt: TGCAGTGCTAGGGCGGAGGGCGGGAGGGCCTGGAATGAGCAGTTCTTC; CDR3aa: CSARAEGGRAWNEQFF
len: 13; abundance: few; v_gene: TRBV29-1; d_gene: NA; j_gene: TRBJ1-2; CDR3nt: TGCAGCGCCGAAAGGCCTGGGGGCTATGGCTACACCTTC; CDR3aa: CSAERPGGYGYTF